This TCR beta chain stems from a study of radiotherapy plus CTLA-4 blockade in lung cancer. On the study more broadly: Across the patients, objective responses occurred in 18%, and disease control in around 31%.

The CDR3 runs 15 residues. The V and J ends lost 4 bases and 4 bases respectively, with 16 bases between them. The V gene's germline CDR1 is SGDLS and CDR2 YYNGEE. Data came from immunoSEQ multiplex PCR; TCRdb stores just in-frame clones and leaves some out. The table lists around 70,000 clones, over 75% of them singletons. Receiving focal radiation plus CTLA-4 blockade with ipilimumab were patients who had chemo-refractory metastatic non-small-cell lung cancer. The sequence was obtained from a human donor with non-small cell lung cancer that progressed on radiotherapy plus ipilimumab. This chain uses TRBV9 with TRBJ2-3; a possible D gene is TRBD2 (5 bases). Sequencing used peripheral blood, obtained from a patient treated with radiotherapy plus ipilimumab. The CDR3 reads CASSPGGRFADTQYF. The CDR3 nucleotides read TGTGCCAGCAGCCCGGGTGGGAGATTCGCAGATACGCAGTATTTT. Looking up the rest from reference TRBV9 and TRBJ2-3 gives the full variable domain: DSGVTQTPKHLITATGQRVTLRCSPRSGDLSVYWYQQSLDQGLQFLIQYYNGEERAKGNILERFSAQQFPDLHSELNLSSLELGDSALYFCASSPGGRFADTQYFGPGTRLTVL.